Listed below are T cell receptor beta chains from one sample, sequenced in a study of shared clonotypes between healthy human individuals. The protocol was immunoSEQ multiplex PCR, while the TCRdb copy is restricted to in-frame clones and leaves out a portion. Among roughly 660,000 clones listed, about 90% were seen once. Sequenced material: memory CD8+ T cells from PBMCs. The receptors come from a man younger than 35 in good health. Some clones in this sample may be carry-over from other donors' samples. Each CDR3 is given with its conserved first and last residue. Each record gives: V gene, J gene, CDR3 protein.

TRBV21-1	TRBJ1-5	CASSKARGLESNQPQHF
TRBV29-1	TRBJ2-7	CSVRVGDEQYF
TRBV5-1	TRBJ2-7	CASSPSPTTGQDEQYF
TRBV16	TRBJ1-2	CASSQSPGSRGYTF
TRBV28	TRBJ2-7	CASSFPRGLLSYEQYF
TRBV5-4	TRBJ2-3	CASSGLQGAGTDTQYF
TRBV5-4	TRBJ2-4	CASSPGPLLAKNIQYF
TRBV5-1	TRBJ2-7	CASSLRAFQGEQYF
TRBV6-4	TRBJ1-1	CASSDSWTGEAFF
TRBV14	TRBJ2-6	CASSQNRGSGANVLTF
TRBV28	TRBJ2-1	CASSATSLINEQFF
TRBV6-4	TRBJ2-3	CASRKGTSSTDTQYF
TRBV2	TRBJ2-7	CASSPTSGIHEQYF
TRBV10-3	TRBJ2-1	CAISESGGSSYNEQFF
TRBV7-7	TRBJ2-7	CASSLALGAYEQYF
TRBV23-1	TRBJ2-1	CASSQEQFF
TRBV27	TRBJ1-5	CASKVRVQDLGPQHF
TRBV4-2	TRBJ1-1	CASSQEFGARNTEAFF
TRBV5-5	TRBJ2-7	CASSFSPSTGEQYF
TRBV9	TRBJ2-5	CASSVEGETQYF
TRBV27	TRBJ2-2	CASRLLAGGPSGELFF
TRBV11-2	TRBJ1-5	CASSSAPNQPQHF